The clone carrying this T cell receptor (beta chain) turned up a few times. Antigen: not known. This CDR3 spans 15 amino acids. Trimming removed 8 bases at V and 4 bases at J, with 20 bases between. The germline V gene encodes CDR1 MNHEY and CDR2 SMNVEV (reference sequence). The record originates from a study of T-cell memory formation after mild COVID-19. Sample barcodes and UMIs were carried by the TCR alpha and TCR beta cDNA libraries that 5'RACE generated with constant-segment primers. In TCRdb, the 5' RACE reads were re-called with MiXCR into one record per CDR3 protein. The sample includes around 82,000 distinct CDR3 sequences, about 13% of them seen just once. Study-level points and caveats: A second wave expanding day 15 to 37 was CD4+-biased; contracting clones were balanced. The authors left the SARS-CoV-2 specificity of second-wave clones peaking on day 37 unconfirmed.

The chain joins TRBV27 to TRBJ1-1, with D uncertain. The specimen was PBMCs or a T cell subset sorted from them (not recorded which). This sequence was found in a man aged 18-30 years who had mild COVID-19 (a few samples of this study predate the infection). Cell type and time point are not known. CDR3 in amino acids: CASRKEFALATEAFF. The CDR3 region has the DNA TGTGCCAGCCGAAAGGAATTCGCCCTTGCCACTGAAGCTTTCTTT.